This passage covers 5 T cell receptor beta chains from one sample sequenced in a study of T cells after yellow fever vaccination. A single record per CDR3 protein comes from TCRdb applying MiXCR to the 5' RACE reads. The top ten hold approximately 41% of the sample, which has about 50,000 distinct CDR3 sequences, approximately 7.7% seen once. This sample comprised CD8+ T cells sorted from PBMCs, obtained on the day of the first yellow fever vaccination. These receptors were collected from a man between 18 and 29 years old who received the YFV17D yellow fever vaccine.

Details on this clonotype: One end of the junction varies from germline; a read error may be responsible. The chain has TRBV27 and TRBJ1-1; D gene ambiguous. The CDR3 is 16 residues long. Germline V gene sequence: CDR1 MNHEY, CDR2 SMNVEV (reference sequence). CDR3 nucleotide sequence: TGTGCCAGCAGCCCCTCAGTCGACCCACTGAACATTGAAGCTTTCTTT. This translates into CASSPSVDPLNIEAFF.

At least ten counts were recorded for this clonotype. This chain connects TRBV4-1 to TRBJ2-5, with 7 bases identical to TRBD1. The CDR3 is made up of 14 amino acids. Germline-derived CDR1 and CDR2 are MGHRA and YSYEKL. V trimming: 4 bases; J trimming: 5 bases; junction bases outside the gene matches: 7. In nucleotides, the CDR3 is TGCGCCAGCAGCCGTGACAGGGTTCGGGAGACCCAGTACTTC. The encoded protein is CASSRDRVRETQYF.

The chain uses TRBV5-1 and TRBJ2-3; D not certain. The length of the CDR3 is 13 residues. The germline V gene encodes CDR1 SGHRS and CDR2 YFSETQ. With 4 bases removed from V and 2 bases from J, the gap between germline ends came to 8 bases. In DNA form, the CDR3 reads TGCGCCAGCAGCCCCGACTTCACAGATACGCAGTATTTT. It is translated as CASSPDFTDTQYF.

This clonotype was counted many times. DNA of the CDR3: TGCAGCGTTGATTACGACTATGGCTACACCTTC. Residues: CSVDYDYGYTF. The V call is TRBV29-1, the J call TRBJ1-2; D gene unclear. The germline V gene has CDR1 SQVTM and CDR2 ANQGSEA. Trimming took off 3 bases at V and 3 bases at J, with 5 bases between the two ends. The CDR3 totals 11 residues. Looking up the rest from reference TRBV29-1 and TRBJ1-2 gives the full variable domain: SAVISQKPSRDICQRGTSLTIQCQVDSQVTMMFWYRQQPGQSLTLIATANQGSEATYESGFVIDKFPISRPNLTFSTLTVSNMSPEDSSIYLCSVDYDYGYTFGSGTRLTVV.

This clonotype was detected many times. The chain uses TRBV2 and TRBJ2-7; no definite D call. The CDR3 is 11 residues long. CDR1 and CDR2 (germline): SNHLY, FYNNEI. In DNA form, the CDR3 reads TGTGCCAGCAGTGATAGAGGACCAAGATATGTC. Protein sequence: CASSDRGPRYV.